A single sample gave rise to the 29 T cell receptor beta chains below, sequenced in a study of control samples from healthy donors and cancer patients. Sequenced by immunoSEQ multiplex PCR; TCRdb stores in-frame clones only, minus some. The sample consists of about 190,000 clones, about 91% of them appearing once. The sample consisted of blood. Receptor source: a man aged 25 to 40 in good health.

The gene calls are TRBV7-9 and TRBJ1-2; TRBD1 agrees at 8 bases. The germline CDR1 and CDR2 sequences are SEHNR and FQNEAQ (reference sequence). V lost 5 bases to trimming and J lost 2 bases; unmatched junction nucleotides: 4. The CDR3 totals 14 residues. CDR3 amino acids: CASSLQGENYGYTF. The CDR3 region has the DNA TGTGCCAGCAGCCTACAGGGGGAGAACTATGGCTACACCTTC.

The V gene is TRBV24-1, the J gene TRBJ1-5, with D possibly matching TRBD1 (5 bases). V lost 3 bases and J 4 bases, leaving 12 bases between the germline ends. The CDR3 has 15 residues. The germline V gene has CDR1 KGHDR and CDR2 SFDVKD. The CDR3 region is CATSDSVEGNQPQHF. CDR3 nucleotide sequence: TGTGCCACCAGTGATAGTGTAGAGGGGAATCAGCCCCAGCATTTT.

J is TRBJ1-3 and V is TRBV7-6, with a possible D match to TRBD1 (6 bases). Germline V gene sequence: CDR1 SGHVS, CDR2 FNYEAQ. This CDR3 has 16 amino acids. Trimming removed 4 bases from V and 2 bases from J, with 15 bases in between. The CDR3 DNA reads as TGTGCCAGCAGCTCCGGGGGGGCATCAGCTGGAAACACCATATATTTT. Its translation is CASSSGGASAGNTIYF.

The V call is TRBV28, the J call TRBJ1-4, with a tentative D call TRBD1 (6 bases). The CDR3 runs to 14 residues. Germline CDR1 is MDHEN and CDR2 is SYDVKM. V gave up 6 bases and J gave up 8 bases, with 16 bases separating them. CDR3 in DNA: TGTGCCAGCAGGGGCCGGGGGCCCGGGGAAAAACTGTTTTTT. Translating it yields CASRGRGPGEKLFF.

The chain uses TRBV5-1 and TRBJ1-5; D may be TRBD1 (5 bases). The CDR3 spans 14 residues. Germline loops: CDR1 SGHRS, CDR2 YFSETQ. V lost 0 bases and J lost 1, with 5 bases in between. The CDR3 coding sequence is TGCGCCAGCAGCTTGGGGGGGAGCAATCAGCCCCAGCATTTT. Amino acid sequence: CASSLGGSNQPQHF.

The CDR3 loop is CAWAGFYGGYTF. The CDR3 DNA is TGTGCCTGGGCAGGGTTTTATGGCGGCTACACCTTC. This chain uses TRBV30 with TRBJ1-2; D may be TRBD1 (5 bases). Deletions cut 5 bases from V and 8 bases from J, with 15 bases between. CDR1 and CDR2 (germline): GTSNPN, SVGIG (reference sequence). The CDR3 has 12 amino acids.

The rearrangement uses TRBV30 and TRBJ1-1, with D perhaps matching TRBD1 (5 bases). Germline V gene lookup returns CDR1 GTSNPN and CDR2 SVGIG (reference sequence). The germline V and J ends were trimmed by 2 bases and 0 bases, with 16 bases remaining between them. The CDR3 has 16 amino acids. The CDR3 spells CAWSSPLGPLNTEAFF. The CDR3 nucleotides read TGTGCCTGGAGTTCACCATTGGGGCCGTTGAACACTGAAGCTTTCTTT.

The gene calls are TRBV5-1 and TRBJ2-3; perhaps TRBD2 as D (6 bases). V was trimmed by 0 bases and J by 2 bases, leaving 16 bases between them. The CDR3 extends over 17 amino acids. Germline V gives CDR1 SGHRS, CDR2 YFSETQ. Here the CDR3 DNA reads TGCGCCAGCAGCTTGGGGAGGGGACCATCAAACACAGATACGCAGTATTTT. Translating gives CASSLGRGPSNTDTQYF.

The genes are TRBV3-1 (or the pseudogene TRBV3-2) and TRBJ1-6; D call uncertain. Between the trimmed V and J ends, which lost 4 bases and 8 bases, there was a span of 9 bases. Germline values: CDR1 LGHDT, CDR2 YNNKEL (reference sequence). This CDR3 is 13 amino acids long. The CDR3 sequence is CASSLGRDSPLHF. In DNA form, the CDR3 reads TGTGCCAGCAGCCTCGGGCGAGATTCACCCCTCCACTTT.

The chain recombines TRBV18 with TRBJ1-2; a possible D gene is TRBD1 (5 bases). The CDR3 loop spans 13 amino acids. Trimming pared 2 bases from V and 3 bases from J, leaving 7 bases between. Germline V gene lookup returns CDR1 KGHSH and CDR2 LQKENI. The CDR3 nucleotides are TGTGCCAGCTCACCAATGGGGGACTATGGCTACACCTTC. This gives the protein CASSPMGDYGYTF.

The sample holds one count of this clone. The gene calls are TRBV5-4 and TRBJ2-3; D ambiguous. Between the trimmed V and J ends, which lost 5 bases and 2 bases, there was a span of 18 bases. In germline, CDR1 is SGHNT, CDR2 YYREEE (reference sequence). The CDR3 sequence is 16 residues long. The CDR3 region is CASRSEALTHTDTQYF. The CDR3 DNA sequence: TGTGCCAGCAGGTCAGAGGCACTAACCCACACAGATACGCAGTATTTT.

The chain employs TRBV19 and TRBJ2-1; the match to TRBD2 covers 8 bases. Trimming took 3 bases from V and 1 from J; bases not matched to a gene: 2. The CDR3 sequence is 15 residues long. Germline V lookup: CDR1 LNHDA, CDR2 SQIVND (reference sequence). CDR3: CASSIRGGSYNEQFF. DNA for the CDR3: TGTGCCAGTAGTATTCGGGGGGGTTCCTACAATGAGCAGTTCTTC.

CDR3 sequence: CASSLGLSSGNTIYF. DNA of the CDR3: TGTGCCAGCAGCCTAGGACTCAGCTCTGGAAACACCATATATTTT. The rearrangement uses TRBV7-9 and TRBJ1-3; D gene unclear. Trimming left V 5 bases short and J 0 bases short, with 11 bases between. The length of the CDR3 is 15 residues. In germline, CDR1 is SEHNR, CDR2 FQNEAQ (reference sequence).

CDR3 amino acids: CASSDLAGAPRDTQYF. CDR3 nucleotides: TGTGCCAGCAGCGACCTAGCGGGGGCCCCCCGGGATACGCAGTATTTT. The V gene is TRBV7-6, the J gene TRBJ2-3; 10 bases line up with TRBD2. V lost 5 bases and J lost 6; bases outside the gene matches: 11. The germline gives CDR1 SGHVS, CDR2 FNYEAQ. The CDR3 is 16 amino acids.

About this clone: Mismatch with germline at one junction end may stem from a read error. The chain has TRBV6-2 or TRBV6-3 and TRBJ2-6; unclear D gene. CDR3 size: 13 residues. Germline V gene data show CDR1 as MNHEY and CDR2 as SVGEGT. The CDR3 loop is CASSYSGANVLTF. CDR3 nucleotides: TGTGCCAGCAGCTACTCTGGGGCCAACGTCCTGACTTTC.

This chain joins TRBV2 and TRBJ2-3; 13 bases map to TRBD2. Looked up from germline, CDR1 is SNHLY and CDR2 is FYNNEI. J was trimmed by 6 bases and V by 4 bases; bases with no gene match: 7. The CDR3 is 16 residues long. The CDR3 spells CASSARLAGGMDTQYF. CDR3 DNA sequence: TGTGCCAGCAGTGCTAGACTAGCGGGGGGAATGGATACGCAGTATTTT.

The gene calls are TRBV7-6 and TRBJ2-5, with D unresolved. The germline V and J ends were trimmed by 1 base and 0 bases, with 12 bases remaining between them. The CDR3 runs 16 residues. The germline gives CDR1 SGHVS, CDR2 FNYEAQ. In nucleotides, the CDR3 is TGTGCCAGCAGCTTAGAAGCCAAATCTTACCAAGAGACCCAGTACTTC. It translates to CASSLEAKSYQETQYF.

The V gene is TRBV27, the J gene TRBJ1-2; TRBD1 is a possible D gene (6 bases). The CDR3 contains 15 residues. Germline V gene data show CDR1 as MNHEY and CDR2 as SMNVEV (reference sequence). V gave up 7 bases and J gave up 4 bases, with 19 bases separating them. CDR3 loop: CASKGGGQVRYGYTF. CDR3 nucleotides: TGTGCCAGCAAGGGGGGGGGCCAGGTCCGCTATGGCTACACCTTC.

The chain combines TRBV2 with TRBJ2-2; TRBD2 might be the D (5 bases). Germline CDR1 SNHLY, CDR2 FYNNEI. The V end lost 8 bases, the J end lost 2 bases, and 9 bases lay between the germline ends. The CDR3 length is 13 residues. The CDR3 sequence: CASGRGNTGELFF. The CDR3 DNA follows: TGTGCCAGCGGACGGGGAAACACCGGGGAGCTGTTTTTT.

This chain connects TRBV2 to TRBJ2-7; D call uncertain. The V gene's germline CDR1 is SNHLY and CDR2 FYNNEI. Trimming took off 3 bases at V and 0 bases at J, with 6 bases between the two ends. This CDR3 has 13 amino acids. DNA for the CDR3: TGTGCCAGCAGTGACCAGAGCTCCTACGAGCAGTACTTC. Its protein is CASSDQSSYEQYF.

The rearrangement links TRBV29-1 to TRBJ2-3; TRBD1 matches at 8 bases. This CDR3 has 14 amino acids. Unmatched junction bases numbered 7, after V lost 8 bases and J lost 0 bases. Looked up from germline, CDR1 is SQVTM and CDR2 is ANQGSEA. The CDR3 here is CSTRTGRSTDTQYF. The CDR3 nucleotides read TGCAGCACCCGGACAGGGCGGAGCACAGATACGCAGTATTTT.

The V call is TRBV9, the J call TRBJ2-7, with 7 bases lining up with TRBD2. V lost 0 bases and J lost 2; bases outside the gene matches: 5. This CDR3 has 15 residues. Germline V lookup: CDR1 SGDLS, CDR2 YYNGEE. The CDR3 spells CASSVDGEGTYEQYF. For the CDR3, the DNA is TGTGCCAGCAGCGTAGATGGGGAGGGTACCTACGAGCAGTACTTC.

This clone has only one observation. The chain employs TRBV4-1 and TRBJ2-3; D remains ambiguous. The V gene's germline CDR1 is MGHRA and CDR2 YSYEKL. V was cut by 4 bases and J by 6 bases, with 14 bases left in between. This CDR3 region has 14 residues. This CDR3 reads CASSRTTLRDTQYF. CDR3 nucleotides: TGCGCCAGCAGCCGAACGACTCTTAGGGATACGCAGTATTTT.

The chain employs TRBV7-2 and TRBJ1-1; perhaps TRBD1 as D (5 bases). This CDR3 is built from 15 residues. V was cut by 1 base and J by 0 bases, with 9 bases left in between. Germline CDR1 SGHTA, CDR2 FQGNSA. CDR3 protein: CASSLVGGMNTEAFF. CDR3 DNA sequence: TGTGCCAGCAGCTTAGTCGGGGGAATGAACACTGAAGCTTTCTTT.

The chain recombines TRBV7-6 with TRBJ2-7; TRBD2 is a possible D gene (6 bases). CDR3 length: 15 amino acids. The germline CDR1 and CDR2 sequences are SGHVS and FNYEAQ. V was cut by 2 bases and J by 2 bases, with 13 bases left in between. DNA for the CDR3: TGTGCCAGCAGCTTAAGCCGGGACTTCACCTACGAGCAGTACTTC. Translating it yields CASSLSRDFTYEQYF.

The chain is built from TRBV7-2 and TRBJ2-7; 11 positions agree with TRBD2. V dropped 2 bases and J dropped 5; count of bases not matched to a gene: 11. Germline V gene sequence: CDR1 SGHTA, CDR2 FQGNSA. The CDR3 is made up of 17 amino acids. CDR3 nucleotides: TGTGCCAGCAGCTTACTTCTAGCGGGGGGTAAATCGGACGAGCAGTACTTC. Amino acid sequence: CASSLLLAGGKSDEQYF.

This chain links TRBV4-2 with TRBJ2-1, with 10 nucleotides matching TRBD2. V lost 1 base, J lost 4 bases, and 7 bases stayed unmatched. This CDR3 contains 17 residues. Germline values: CDR1 LGHNA, CDR2 YNFKEQ. The CDR3: CASSQGLASGGYNEQFF. In DNA form, the CDR3 reads TGTGCCAGCAGCCAAGGCCTAGCTAGCGGGGGTTACAATGAGCAGTTCTTC.

This rearrangement joins TRBV5-1 to TRBJ1-2; D perhaps matches TRBD1 (5 bases). Germline V gene data show CDR1 as SGHRS and CDR2 as YFSETQ. The CDR3 has 16 residues. V was shortened by 0 bases and J by 10 bases, with 22 bases between the two germline ends. The CDR3 protein is CASSLAPGRTVVVYTF. The CDR3 DNA sequence: TGCGCCAGCAGCTTGGCCCCGGGACGCACCGTCGTTGTCTACACCTTC.

The chain employs TRBV29-1 and TRBJ2-7, with D perhaps assigned TRBD1 or TRBD2 (5 bases each). CDR3 size: 15 residues. Per germline, CDR1 SQVTM and CDR2 ANQGSEA. The V end lost 5 bases, the J end lost 1 base, and 18 bases lay between the germline ends. The DNA of the CDR3 is TGCAGCGTTTTAGGGACCTCTTATACTTCCTACGAGCAGTACTTC. Amino acids: CSVLGTSYTSYEQYF.